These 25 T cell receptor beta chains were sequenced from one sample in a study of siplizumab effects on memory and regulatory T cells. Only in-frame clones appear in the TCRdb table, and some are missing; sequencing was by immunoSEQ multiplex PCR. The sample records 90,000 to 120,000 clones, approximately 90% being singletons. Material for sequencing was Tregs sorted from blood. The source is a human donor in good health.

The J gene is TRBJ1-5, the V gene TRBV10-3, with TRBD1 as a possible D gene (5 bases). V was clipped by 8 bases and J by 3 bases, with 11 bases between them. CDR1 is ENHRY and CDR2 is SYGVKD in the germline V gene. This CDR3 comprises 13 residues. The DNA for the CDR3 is TGTGCCATCTCGGCAGGGAACAATCAGCCCCAGCATTTT. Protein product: CAISAGNNQPQHF.

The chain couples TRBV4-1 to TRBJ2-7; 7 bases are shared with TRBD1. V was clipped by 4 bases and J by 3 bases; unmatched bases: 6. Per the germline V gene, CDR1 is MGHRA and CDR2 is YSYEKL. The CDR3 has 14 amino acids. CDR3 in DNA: TGCGCCAGCAGCCGAGGTGACAGGGACTACGAGCAGTACTTC. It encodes CASSRGDRDYEQYF.

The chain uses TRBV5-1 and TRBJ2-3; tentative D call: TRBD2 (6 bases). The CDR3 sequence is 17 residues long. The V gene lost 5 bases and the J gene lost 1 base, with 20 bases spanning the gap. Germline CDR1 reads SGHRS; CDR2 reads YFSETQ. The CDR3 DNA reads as TGCGCCAGCAGTCAGGGTCAAAATCCGGGAGGCACAGATACGCAGTATTTT. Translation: CASSQGQNPGGTDTQYF.

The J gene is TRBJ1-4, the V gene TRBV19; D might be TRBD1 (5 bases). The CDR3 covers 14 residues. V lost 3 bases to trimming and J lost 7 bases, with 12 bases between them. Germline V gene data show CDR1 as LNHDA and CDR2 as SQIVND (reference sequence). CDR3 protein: CASSMGGAGEKLFF. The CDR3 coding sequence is TGTGCCAGTAGTATGGGAGGGGCAGGTGAAAAACTGTTTTTT.

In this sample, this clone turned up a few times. The DNA for the CDR3 is TGTGCCAGCAGCGTATGGTCCTCTGGAAACACCATATATTTT. It specifies CASSVWSSGNTIYF. The chain is built from TRBV9 and TRBJ1-3, with D unresolved. Germline V gene data show CDR1 as SGDLS and CDR2 as YYNGEE. V was shortened by 1 base and J by 0 bases, with 5 bases between the two germline ends. CDR3 length: 14 residues. Complete variable domain (other parts from reference TRBV9 and TRBJ1-3): DSGVTQTPKHLITATGQRVTLRCSPRSGDLSVYWYQQSLDQGLQFLIQYYNGEERAKGNILERFSAQQFPDLHSELNLSSLELGDSALYFCASSVWSSGNTIYFGEGSWLTVV.

Here the CDR3 DNA reads TGTGCCAGCAGTAGACTAGCGGGAGTTTTAGGAGGTACGCAGTATTTT. Amino acid sequence: CASSRLAGVLGGTQYF. The chain has TRBV27 and TRBJ2-3; 12 bases line up with TRBD2. Per germline, CDR1 MNHEY and CDR2 SMNVEV (reference sequence). With V trimmed by 5 bases and J by 8 bases, 11 bases remained unmatched. This CDR3 has 16 residues.

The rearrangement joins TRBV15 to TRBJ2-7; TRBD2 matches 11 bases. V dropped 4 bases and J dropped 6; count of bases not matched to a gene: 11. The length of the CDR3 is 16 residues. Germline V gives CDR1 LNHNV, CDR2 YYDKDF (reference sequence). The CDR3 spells CATSIALGTSGREQYF. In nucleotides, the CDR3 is TGTGCCACCAGCATAGCATTGGGGACTAGCGGCCGCGAGCAGTACTTC.

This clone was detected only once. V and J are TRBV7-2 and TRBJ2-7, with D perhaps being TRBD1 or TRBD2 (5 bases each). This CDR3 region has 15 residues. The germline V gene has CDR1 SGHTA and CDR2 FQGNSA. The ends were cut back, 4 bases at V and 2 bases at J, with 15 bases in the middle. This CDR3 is CASSSISGGAYEQYF. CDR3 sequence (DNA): TGTGCCAGCAGCTCCATAAGTGGGGGTGCCTACGAGCAGTACTTC.

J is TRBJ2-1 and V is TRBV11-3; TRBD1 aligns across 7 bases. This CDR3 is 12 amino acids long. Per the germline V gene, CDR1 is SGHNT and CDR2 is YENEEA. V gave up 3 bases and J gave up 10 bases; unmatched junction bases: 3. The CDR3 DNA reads TGTGCCAGCAGCTTCTTGACAGGGGAGCAGTTCTTC. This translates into CASSFLTGEQFF.

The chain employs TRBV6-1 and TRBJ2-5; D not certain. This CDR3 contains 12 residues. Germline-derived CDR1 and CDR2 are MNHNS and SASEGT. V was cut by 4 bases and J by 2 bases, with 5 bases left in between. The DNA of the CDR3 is TGTGCCAGCAGTGCCAAACAAGAGACCCAGTACTTC. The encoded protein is CASSAKQETQYF.

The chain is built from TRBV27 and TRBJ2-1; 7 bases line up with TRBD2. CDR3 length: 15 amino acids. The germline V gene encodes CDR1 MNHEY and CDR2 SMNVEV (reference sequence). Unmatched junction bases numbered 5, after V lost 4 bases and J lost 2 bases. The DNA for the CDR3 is TGTGCCAGCAGTTCCATCCTAGCGGCCTACAATGAGCAGTTCTTC. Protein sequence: CASSSILAAYNEQFF.

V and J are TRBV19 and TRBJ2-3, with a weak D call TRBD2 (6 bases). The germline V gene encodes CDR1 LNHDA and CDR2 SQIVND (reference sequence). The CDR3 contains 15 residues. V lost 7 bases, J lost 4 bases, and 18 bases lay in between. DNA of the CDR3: TGTGCCAGTATGAGGGAGGCAGTGTTTGCAGATACGCAGTATTTT. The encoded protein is CASMREAVFADTQYF.

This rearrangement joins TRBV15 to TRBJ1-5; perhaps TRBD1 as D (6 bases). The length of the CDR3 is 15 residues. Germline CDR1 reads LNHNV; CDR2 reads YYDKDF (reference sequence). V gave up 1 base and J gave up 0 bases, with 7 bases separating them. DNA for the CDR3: TGTGCCACCAGCAGAGGGGGGCGTAGCAATCAGCCCCAGCATTTT. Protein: CATSRGGRSNQPQHF. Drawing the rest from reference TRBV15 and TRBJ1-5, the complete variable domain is DAMVIQNPRYQVTQFGKPVTLSCSQTLNHNVMYWYQQKSSQAPKLLFHYYDKDFNNEADTPDNFQSRRPNTSFCFLDIRSPGLGDTAMYLCATSRGGRSNQPQHFGDGTRLSIL.

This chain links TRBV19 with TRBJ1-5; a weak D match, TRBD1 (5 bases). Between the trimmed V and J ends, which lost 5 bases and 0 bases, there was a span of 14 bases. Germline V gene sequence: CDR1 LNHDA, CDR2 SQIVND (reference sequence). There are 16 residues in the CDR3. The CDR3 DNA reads TGTGCCAGTAGTCCAGGAGGGGCTAATAGCAATCAGCCCCAGCATTTT. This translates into CASSPGGANSNQPQHF.

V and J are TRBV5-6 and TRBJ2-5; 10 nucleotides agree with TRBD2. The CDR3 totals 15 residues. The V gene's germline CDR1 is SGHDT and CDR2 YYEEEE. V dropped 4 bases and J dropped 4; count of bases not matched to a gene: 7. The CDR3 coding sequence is TGTGCCAGCAGCAGGCTAGCGGGAGCGGGAGAGACCCAGTACTTC. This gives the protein CASSRLAGAGETQYF.

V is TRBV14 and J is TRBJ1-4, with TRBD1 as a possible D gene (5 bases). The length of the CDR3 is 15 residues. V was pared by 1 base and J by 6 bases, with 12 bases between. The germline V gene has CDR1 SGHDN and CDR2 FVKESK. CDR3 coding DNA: TGTGCCAGCAGCCAAGGGGACGCAGTAGATGAAAAACTGTTTTTT. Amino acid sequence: CASSQGDAVDEKLFF.

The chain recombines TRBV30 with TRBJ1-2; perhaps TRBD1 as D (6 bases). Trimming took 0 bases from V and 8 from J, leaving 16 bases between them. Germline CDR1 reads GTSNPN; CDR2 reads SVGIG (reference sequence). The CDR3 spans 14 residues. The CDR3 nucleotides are TGTGCCTGGAGTGTAGGTTCCAGGGGATACGGCTACACCTTC. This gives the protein CAWSVGSRGYGYTF.

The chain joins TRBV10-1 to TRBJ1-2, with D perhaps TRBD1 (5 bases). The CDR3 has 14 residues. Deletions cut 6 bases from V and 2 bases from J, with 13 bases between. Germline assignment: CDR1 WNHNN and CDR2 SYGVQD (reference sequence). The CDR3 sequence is CASSPGTGNYGYTF. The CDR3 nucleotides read TGCGCCAGCAGCCCCGGGACGGGGAACTATGGCTACACCTTC.

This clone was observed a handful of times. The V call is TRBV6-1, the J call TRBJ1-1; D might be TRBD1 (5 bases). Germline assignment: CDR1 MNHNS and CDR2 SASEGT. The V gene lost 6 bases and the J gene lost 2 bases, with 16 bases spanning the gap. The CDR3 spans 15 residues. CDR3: CASRTVGTVNTEAFF. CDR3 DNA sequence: TGTGCCAGCAGAACAGTCGGGACTGTTAACACTGAAGCTTTCTTT.

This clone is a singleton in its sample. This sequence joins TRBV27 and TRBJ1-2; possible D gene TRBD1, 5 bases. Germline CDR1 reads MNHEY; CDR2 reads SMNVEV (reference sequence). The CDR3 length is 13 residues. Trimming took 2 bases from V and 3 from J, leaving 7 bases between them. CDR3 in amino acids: CASSLRGDYGYTF. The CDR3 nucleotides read TGTGCCAGCAGTTTAAGGGGCGACTATGGCTACACCTTC.

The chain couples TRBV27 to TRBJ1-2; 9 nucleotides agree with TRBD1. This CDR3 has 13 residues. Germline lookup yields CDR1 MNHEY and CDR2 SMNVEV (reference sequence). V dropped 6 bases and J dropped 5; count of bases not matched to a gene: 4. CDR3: CASRKTGGYGYTF. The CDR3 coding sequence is TGTGCCAGCAGGAAGACAGGGGGTTATGGCTACACCTTC.

The CDR3 DNA sequence: TGTGCCAGCTCACCATTAAGGGCAGGGGGCGCAGATACGCAGTATTTT. Translated: CASSPLRAGGADTQYF. This chain connects TRBV18 to TRBJ2-3, with 8 positions matching TRBD1. Trimming took 2 bases from V and 4 from J; bases not matched to a gene: 8. Germline CDR1 reads KGHSH; CDR2 reads LQKENI. The CDR3 contains 16 residues. Looking up the rest from reference TRBV18 and TRBJ2-3 gives the full variable domain: NAGVMQNPRHLVRRRGQEARLRCSPMKGHSHVYWYRQLPEEGLKFMVYLQKENIIDESGMPKERFSAEFPKEGPSILRIQQVVRGDSAAYFCASSPLRAGGADTQYFGPGTRLTVL.

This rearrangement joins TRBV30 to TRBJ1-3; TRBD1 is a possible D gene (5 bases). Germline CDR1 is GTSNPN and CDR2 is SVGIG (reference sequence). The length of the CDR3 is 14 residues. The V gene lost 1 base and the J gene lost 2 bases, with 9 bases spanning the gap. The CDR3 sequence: CAWSAGRAGNTIYF. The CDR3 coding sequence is TGTGCCTGGAGTGCAGGGAGGGCTGGAAACACCATATATTTT.

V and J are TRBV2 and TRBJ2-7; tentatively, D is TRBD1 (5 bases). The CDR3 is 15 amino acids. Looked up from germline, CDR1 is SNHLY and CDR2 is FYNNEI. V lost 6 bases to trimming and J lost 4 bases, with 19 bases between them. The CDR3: CASSANRFRLYEQYF. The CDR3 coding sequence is TGTGCCAGCAGCGCCAACAGGTTCCGTTTGTACGAGCAGTACTTC. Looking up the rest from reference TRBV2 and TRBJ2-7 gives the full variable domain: EPEVTQTPSHQVTQMGQEVILRCVPISNHLYFYWYRQILGQKVEFLVSFYNNEISEKSEIFDDQFSVERPDGSNFTLKIRSTKLEDSAMYFCASSANRFRLYEQYFGPGTRLTVT.

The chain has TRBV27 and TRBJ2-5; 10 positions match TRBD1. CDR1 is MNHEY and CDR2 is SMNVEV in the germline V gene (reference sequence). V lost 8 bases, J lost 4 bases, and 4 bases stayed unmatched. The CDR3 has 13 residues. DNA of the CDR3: TGTGCCAGCGGGGACAGGGGAGGAGAGACCCAGTACTTC. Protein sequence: CASGDRGGETQYF.